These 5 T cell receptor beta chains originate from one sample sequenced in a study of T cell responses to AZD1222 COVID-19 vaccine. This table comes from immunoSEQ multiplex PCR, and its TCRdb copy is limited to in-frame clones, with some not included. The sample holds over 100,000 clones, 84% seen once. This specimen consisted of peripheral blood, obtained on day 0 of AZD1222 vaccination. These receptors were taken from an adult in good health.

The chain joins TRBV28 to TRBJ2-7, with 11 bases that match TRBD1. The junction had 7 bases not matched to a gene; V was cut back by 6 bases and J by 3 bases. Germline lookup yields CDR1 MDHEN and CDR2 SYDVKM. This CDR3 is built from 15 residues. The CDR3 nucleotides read TGTGCCAGCAGCTCTGCCGGGACAGGGGGCTACGAGCAGTACTTC. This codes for CASSSAGTGGYEQYF.

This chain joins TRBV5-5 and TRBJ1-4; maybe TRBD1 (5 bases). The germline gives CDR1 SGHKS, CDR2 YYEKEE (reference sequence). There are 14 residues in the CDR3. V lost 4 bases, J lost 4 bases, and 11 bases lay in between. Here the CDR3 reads CASSPGRINEKLFF. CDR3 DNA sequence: TGTGCCAGCAGCCCGGGACGGATTAATGAAAAACTGTTTTTT.

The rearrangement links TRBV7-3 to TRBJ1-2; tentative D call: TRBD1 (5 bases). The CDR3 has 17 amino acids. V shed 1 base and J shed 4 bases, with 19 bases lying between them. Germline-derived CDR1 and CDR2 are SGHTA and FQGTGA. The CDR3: CASSLNPGAGSGYGYTF. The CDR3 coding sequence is TGTGCCAGCAGCTTAAACCCCGGGGCAGGGTCCGGCTATGGCTACACCTTC.

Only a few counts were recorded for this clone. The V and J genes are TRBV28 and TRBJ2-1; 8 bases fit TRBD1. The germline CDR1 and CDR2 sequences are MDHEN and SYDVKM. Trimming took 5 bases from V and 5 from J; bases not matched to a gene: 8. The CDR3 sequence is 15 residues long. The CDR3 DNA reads TGTGCCAGCAGTCAACCGGGACAGGAAAACAATGAGCAGTTCTTC. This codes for CASSQPGQENNEQFF.

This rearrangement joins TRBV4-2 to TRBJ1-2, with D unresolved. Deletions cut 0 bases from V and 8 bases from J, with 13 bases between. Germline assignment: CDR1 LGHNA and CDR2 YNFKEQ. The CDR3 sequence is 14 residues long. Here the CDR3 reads CASSQDEAGWGYTF. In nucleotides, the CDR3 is TGTGCCAGCAGCCAAGATGAGGCAGGATGGGGCTACACCTTC.